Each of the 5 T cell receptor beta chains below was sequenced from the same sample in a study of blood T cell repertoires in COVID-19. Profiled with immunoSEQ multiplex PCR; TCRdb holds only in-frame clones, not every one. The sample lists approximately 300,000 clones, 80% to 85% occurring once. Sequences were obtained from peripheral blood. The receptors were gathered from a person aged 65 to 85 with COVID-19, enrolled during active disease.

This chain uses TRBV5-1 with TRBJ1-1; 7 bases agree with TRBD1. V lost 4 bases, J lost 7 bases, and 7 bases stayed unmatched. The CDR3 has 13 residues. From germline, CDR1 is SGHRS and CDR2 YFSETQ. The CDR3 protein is CASSAPDRFEAFF. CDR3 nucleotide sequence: TGCGCCAGCAGCGCCCCGGACAGGTTTGAAGCTTTCTTT. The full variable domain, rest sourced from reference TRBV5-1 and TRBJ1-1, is KAGVTQTPRYLIKTRGQQVTLSCSPISGHRSVSWYQQTPGQGLQFLFEYFSETQRNKGNFPGRFSGRQFSNSRSEMNVSTLELGDSALYLCASSAPDRFEAFFGQGTRLTVV.

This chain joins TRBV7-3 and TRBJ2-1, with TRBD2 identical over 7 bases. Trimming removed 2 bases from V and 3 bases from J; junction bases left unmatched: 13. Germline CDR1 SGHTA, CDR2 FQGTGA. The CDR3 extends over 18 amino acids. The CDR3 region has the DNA TGTGCCAGCAGCTTAGTTTCCCGGGGCGGGAGCGACTACAATGAGCAGTTCTTC. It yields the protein CASSLVSRGGSDYNEQFF.

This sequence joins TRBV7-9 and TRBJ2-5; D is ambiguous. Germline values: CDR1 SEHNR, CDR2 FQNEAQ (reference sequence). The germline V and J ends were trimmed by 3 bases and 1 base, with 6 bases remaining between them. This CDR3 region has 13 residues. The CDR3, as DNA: TGTGCCAGCAGCTTCGGCGGCCAAGAGACCCAGTACTTC. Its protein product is CASSFGGQETQYF.

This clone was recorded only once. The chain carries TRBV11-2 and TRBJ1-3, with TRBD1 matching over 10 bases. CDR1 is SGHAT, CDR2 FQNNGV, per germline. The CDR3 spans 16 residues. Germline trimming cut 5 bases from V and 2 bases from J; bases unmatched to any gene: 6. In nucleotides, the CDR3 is TGTGCCAGCAGCGCGGTTGGACAGGGGGCTGGAAACACCATATATTTT. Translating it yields CASSAVGQGAGNTIYF.

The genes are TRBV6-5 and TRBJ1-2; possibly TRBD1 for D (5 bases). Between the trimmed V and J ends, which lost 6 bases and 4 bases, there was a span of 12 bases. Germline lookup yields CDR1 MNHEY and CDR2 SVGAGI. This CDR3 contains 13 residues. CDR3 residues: CASRNGGVYGYTF. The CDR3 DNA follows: TGTGCCAGCAGGAATGGAGGGGTCTATGGCTACACCTTC.